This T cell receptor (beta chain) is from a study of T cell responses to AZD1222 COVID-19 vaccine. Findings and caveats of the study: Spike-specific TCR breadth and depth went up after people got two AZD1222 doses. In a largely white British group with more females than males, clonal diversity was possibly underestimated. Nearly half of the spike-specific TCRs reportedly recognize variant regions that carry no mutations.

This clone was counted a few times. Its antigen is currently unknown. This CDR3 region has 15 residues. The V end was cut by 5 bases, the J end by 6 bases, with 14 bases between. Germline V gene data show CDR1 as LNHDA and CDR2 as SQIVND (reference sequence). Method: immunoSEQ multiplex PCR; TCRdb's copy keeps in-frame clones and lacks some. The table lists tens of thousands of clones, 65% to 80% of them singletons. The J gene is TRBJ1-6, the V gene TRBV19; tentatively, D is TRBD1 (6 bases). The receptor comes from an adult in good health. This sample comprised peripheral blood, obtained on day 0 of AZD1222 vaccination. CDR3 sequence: CASSPQGQTNSPLHF. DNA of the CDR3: TGTGCCAGTAGTCCCCAAGGACAGACTAATTCACCCCTCCACTTT.